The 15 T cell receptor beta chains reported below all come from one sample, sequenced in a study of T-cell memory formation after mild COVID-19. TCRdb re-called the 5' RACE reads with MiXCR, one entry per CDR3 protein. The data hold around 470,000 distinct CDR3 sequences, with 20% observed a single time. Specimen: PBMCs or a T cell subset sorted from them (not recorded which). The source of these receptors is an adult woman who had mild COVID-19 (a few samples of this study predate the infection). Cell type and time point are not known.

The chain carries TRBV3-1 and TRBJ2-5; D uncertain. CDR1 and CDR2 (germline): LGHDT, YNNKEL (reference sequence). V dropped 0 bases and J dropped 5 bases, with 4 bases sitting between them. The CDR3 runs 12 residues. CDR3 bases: TGTGCCAGCAGCCAAGATATGGAGACCCAGTACTTC. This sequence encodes CASSQDMETQYF.

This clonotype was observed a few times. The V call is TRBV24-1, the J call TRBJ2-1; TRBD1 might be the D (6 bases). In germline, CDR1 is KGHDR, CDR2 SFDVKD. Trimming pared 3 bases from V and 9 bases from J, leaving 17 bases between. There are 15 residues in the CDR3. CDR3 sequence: CATSDGGRGRGEQFF. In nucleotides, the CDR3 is TGTGCCACCAGTGATGGGGGCCGGGGCCGGGGTGAGCAGTTCTTC.

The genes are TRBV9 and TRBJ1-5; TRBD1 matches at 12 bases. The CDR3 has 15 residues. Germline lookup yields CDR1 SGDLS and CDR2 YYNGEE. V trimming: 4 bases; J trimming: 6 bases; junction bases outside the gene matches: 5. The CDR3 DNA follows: TGTGCCAGCAGCCCGGGACAGGGGGCAATTCAGCCCCAGCATTTT. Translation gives CASSPGQGAIQPQHF.

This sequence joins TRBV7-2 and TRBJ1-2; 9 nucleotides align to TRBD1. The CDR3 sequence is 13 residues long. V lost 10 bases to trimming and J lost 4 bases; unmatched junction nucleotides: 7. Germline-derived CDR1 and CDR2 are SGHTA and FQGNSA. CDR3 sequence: CATGTGLIYGYTF. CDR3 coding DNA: TGTGCCACCGGGACAGGGTTGATCTATGGCTACACCTTC.

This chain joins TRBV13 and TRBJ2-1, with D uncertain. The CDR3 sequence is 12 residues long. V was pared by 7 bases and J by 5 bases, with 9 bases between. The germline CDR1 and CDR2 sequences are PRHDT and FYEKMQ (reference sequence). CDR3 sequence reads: CASTARNNEQFF. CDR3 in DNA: TGTGCCAGCACAGCTAGGAACAATGAGCAGTTCTTC.

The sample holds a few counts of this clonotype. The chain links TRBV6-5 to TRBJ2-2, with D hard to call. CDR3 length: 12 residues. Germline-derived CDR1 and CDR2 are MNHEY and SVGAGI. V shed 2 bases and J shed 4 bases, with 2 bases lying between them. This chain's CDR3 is CASSYLTGELFF. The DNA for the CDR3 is TGTGCCAGCAGTTACCTCACCGGGGAGCTGTTTTTT.

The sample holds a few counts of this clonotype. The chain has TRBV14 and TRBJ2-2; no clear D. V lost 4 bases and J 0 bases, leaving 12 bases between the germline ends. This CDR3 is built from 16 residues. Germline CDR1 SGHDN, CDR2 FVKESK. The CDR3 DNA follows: TGTGCCAGCAGCCGTCAGCCCGATCCGAACACCGGGGAGCTGTTTTTT. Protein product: CASSRQPDPNTGELFF.

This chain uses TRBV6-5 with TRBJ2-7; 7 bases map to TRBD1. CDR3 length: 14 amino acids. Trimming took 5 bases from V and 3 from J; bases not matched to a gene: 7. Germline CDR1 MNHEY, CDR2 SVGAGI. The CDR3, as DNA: TGTGCCAGCAGTCACAGGGGTGGCGGCTACGAGCAGTACTTC. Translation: CASSHRGGGYEQYF.

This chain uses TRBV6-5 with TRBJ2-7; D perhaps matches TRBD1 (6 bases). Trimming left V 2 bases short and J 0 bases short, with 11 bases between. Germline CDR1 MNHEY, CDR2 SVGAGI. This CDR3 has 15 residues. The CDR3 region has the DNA TGTGCCAGCAGTTACATTCAGGGGAACTCCTACGAGCAGTACTTC. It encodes CASSYIQGNSYEQYF.

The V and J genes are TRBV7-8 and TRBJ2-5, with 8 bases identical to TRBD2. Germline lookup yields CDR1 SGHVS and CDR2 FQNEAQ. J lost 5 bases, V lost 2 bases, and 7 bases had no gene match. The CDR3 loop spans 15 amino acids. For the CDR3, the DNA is TGTGCCAGCAGCTTAACGGGAGGGCCGAGGGAGACCCAGTACTTC. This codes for CASSLTGGPRETQYF.

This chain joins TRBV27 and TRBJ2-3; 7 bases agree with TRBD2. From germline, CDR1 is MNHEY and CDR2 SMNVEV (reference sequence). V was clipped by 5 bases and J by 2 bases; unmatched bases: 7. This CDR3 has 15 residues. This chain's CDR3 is CASSPRLATTDTQYF. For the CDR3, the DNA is TGTGCCAGCAGTCCCAGACTAGCCACCACAGATACGCAGTATTTT.

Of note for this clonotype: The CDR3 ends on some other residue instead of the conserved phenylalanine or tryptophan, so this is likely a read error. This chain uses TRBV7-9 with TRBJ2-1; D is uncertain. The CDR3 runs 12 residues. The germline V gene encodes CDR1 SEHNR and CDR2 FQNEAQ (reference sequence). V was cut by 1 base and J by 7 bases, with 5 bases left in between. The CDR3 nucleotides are TGTGCCAGCAGCTTAGTGGATAATGAGCAGTTCTTA. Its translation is CASSLVDNEQFL.

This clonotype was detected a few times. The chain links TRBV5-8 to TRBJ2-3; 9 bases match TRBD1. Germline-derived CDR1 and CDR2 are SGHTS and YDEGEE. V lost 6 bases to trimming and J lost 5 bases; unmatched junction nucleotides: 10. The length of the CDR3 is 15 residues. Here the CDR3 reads CASTRVQGAGDTQYF. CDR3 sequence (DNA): TGTGCCAGCACCCGGGTACAGGGGGCTGGAGATACGCAGTATTTT.

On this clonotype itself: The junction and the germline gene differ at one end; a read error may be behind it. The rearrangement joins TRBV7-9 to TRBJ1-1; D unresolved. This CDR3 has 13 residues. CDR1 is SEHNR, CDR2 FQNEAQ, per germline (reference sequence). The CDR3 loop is CASSPPIGTFIYF. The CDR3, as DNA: TGTGCCAGCAGCCCTCCGATTGGAACCTTCATCTACTTT.

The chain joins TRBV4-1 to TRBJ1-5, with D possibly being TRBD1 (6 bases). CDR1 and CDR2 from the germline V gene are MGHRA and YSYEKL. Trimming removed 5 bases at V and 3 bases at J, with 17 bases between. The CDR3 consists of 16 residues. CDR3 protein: CASSLRGPGDNQPQHF. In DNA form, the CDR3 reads TGCGCCAGCAGCTTGCGCGGGCCAGGGGACAATCAGCCCCAGCATTTT.